What follows describes a single T cell receptor (beta chain). Deletions cut 3 bases from V and 0 bases from J, with 15 bases between. The CDR3 covers 17 residues. The germline CDR1 and CDR2 sequences are SGHRS and YFSETQ. The protocol was immunoSEQ multiplex PCR, while the TCRdb copy is restricted to in-frame clones and leaves out a portion. The data contain more than 2 million clones, approximately 96% of them singletons. These data belong to a study of shared clonotypes between healthy human individuals. Sequences were obtained from naive CD4+ T cells sorted from blood. As for subset: CD45RA+ positively selected. The chain combines TRBV5-1 with TRBJ2-2; the D gene could be TRBD1 or TRBD2 (5 bases each). The TCR originated in a man younger than 35 in good health. CDR3: CASSSLAGTTNTGELFF. CDR3 sequence (DNA): TGCGCCAGCAGCTCCCTGGCCGGGACGACGAACACCGGGGAGCTGTTTTTT.